Each of the 29 T cell receptor beta chains below was sequenced from the same sample in a study of blood T cell repertoires in COVID-19. Only in-frame clones appear in the TCRdb table, and some are missing; sequencing was by immunoSEQ multiplex PCR. The sample includes under 300,000 clones, 79% of them seen just once. The specimen was peripheral blood. Receptors originate from a woman in her thirties or forties with active or convalescent COVID-19.

The rearrangement joins TRBV5-1 to TRBJ2-1; 9 bases line up with TRBD2. V lost 4 bases, J lost 4 bases, and 12 bases stayed unmatched. From germline, CDR1 is SGHRS and CDR2 YFSETQ. This CDR3 has 17 amino acids. The CDR3 protein is CASSAGRAGGPYNEQFF. CDR3 nucleotide sequence: TGCGCCAGCAGCGCAGGACGAGCGGGGGGACCATACAATGAGCAGTTCTTC. Based on the CDR3 plus reference TRBV5-1 and TRBJ2-1, the full variable domain is KAGVTQTPRYLIKTRGQQVTLSCSPISGHRSVSWYQQTPGQGLQFLFEYFSETQRNKGNFPGRFSGRQFSNSRSEMNVSTLELGDSALYLCASSAGRAGGPYNEQFFGPGTRLTVL.

The J gene is TRBJ1-3, the V gene TRBV18; 8 nucleotides line up with TRBD1. Germline values: CDR1 KGHSH, CDR2 LQKENI. The V gene end was trimmed by 3 bases and the J gene end by 7 bases; junction bases not matched to a gene: 8. CDR3 length equals 15 residues. CDR3 in amino acids: CASSPSGQGPNTIYF. In nucleotides, the CDR3 is TGTGCCAGCTCACCTTCCGGACAGGGCCCCAACACCATATATTTT. The full variable domain, its missing parts supplied by reference TRBV18 and TRBJ1-3, is NAGVMQNPRHLVRRRGQEARLRCSPMKGHSHVYWYRQLPEEGLKFMVYLQKENIIDESGMPKERFSAEFPKEGPSILRIQQVVRGDSAAYFCASSPSGQGPNTIYFGEGSWLTVV.

The CDR3 DNA reads TGTGCCAGCAGCTTAGCGCTGGGCGTAAACACCGGGGAGCTGTTTTTT. Encoded protein: CASSLALGVNTGELFF. The chain employs TRBV7-6 and TRBJ2-2; D remains ambiguous. Germline CDR1 is SGHVS and CDR2 is FNYEAQ. The CDR3 totals 16 residues. Trimming took off 0 bases at V and 2 bases at J, with 10 bases between the two ends.

V is TRBV7-6 and J is TRBJ1-1; the D gene is possibly TRBD1 (5 bases). This CDR3 is 12 amino acids long. The germline CDR1 and CDR2 sequences are SGHVS and FNYEAQ. Trimming removed 3 bases from V and 10 bases from J, with 12 bases in between. The CDR3 nucleotides are TGTGCCAGCAGCTTCGTGCAGGGTGGAGCTTTCTTT. This sequence encodes CASSFVQGGAFF.

The rearrangement uses TRBV30 and TRBJ2-7; 8 nucleotides agree with TRBD1. Per the germline V gene, CDR1 is GTSNPN and CDR2 is SVGIG (reference sequence). J was trimmed by 2 bases and V by 4 bases; bases with no gene match: 7. There are 14 residues in the CDR3. CDR3: CAWTGQGGTYEQYF. The CDR3 nucleotides read TGTGCCTGGACCGGACAGGGCGGCACCTACGAGCAGTACTTC.

The chain is built from TRBV5-6 and TRBJ2-3; maybe TRBD2 (6 bases). Germline CDR1 is SGHDT and CDR2 is YYEEEE. This CDR3 region has 16 residues. V was clipped by 6 bases and J by 0 bases, with 17 bases between them. The CDR3 DNA reads as TGTGCCAGCACCAAAGCGAAACGGGGGAGCACAGATACGCAGTATTTT. This encodes CASTKAKRGSTDTQYF.

V gene TRBV7-2 combines with J gene TRBJ1-2; TRBD1 aligns across 9 bases. CDR1 and CDR2 from the germline V gene are SGHTA and FQGNSA. The CDR3 sequence is 14 residues long. V lost 10 bases and J lost 7; bases outside the gene matches: 13. The CDR3 region has the DNA TGTGCCACTACCGCCGCCGACAGGGGGTTTGGCTACACCTTC. Translated: CATTAADRGFGYTF.

This clone is labeled as medium-sized. This chain links TRBV19 with TRBJ1-1; the D is unclear. Germline V lookup: CDR1 LNHDA, CDR2 SQIVND (reference sequence). Trimming took off 3 bases at V and 10 bases at J, with 15 bases between the two ends. CDR3 length equals 13 residues. CDR3 in amino acids: CASSIKGAGRAFF. In nucleotides, the CDR3 is TGTGCCAGTAGTATTAAGGGAGCGGGTCGAGCTTTCTTT.

The rearrangement joins TRBV3-1 (or the pseudogene TRBV3-2) to TRBJ1-1; D uncertain. V was pared by 4 bases and J by 5 bases, with 8 bases between. The germline gives CDR1 LGHDT, CDR2 YNNKEL (reference sequence). CDR3 length equals 12 residues. CDR3 residues: CASSPGRTEAFF. The CDR3 DNA reads as TGTGCCAGCAGCCCGGGGAGGACTGAAGCTTTCTTT.

The CDR3, as DNA: TGCGCCAGCAGCTTGGAGGGACAACCTAATTCACCCCTCCACTTT. Protein sequence: CASSLEGQPNSPLHF. The chain employs TRBV5-1 and TRBJ1-6, with D maybe TRBD1 (6 bases). CDR3 length: 15 residues. V lost 0 bases, J lost 6 bases, and 10 bases lay in between. Germline V gives CDR1 SGHRS, CDR2 YFSETQ.

This chain joins TRBV27 and TRBJ1-2; weak D call: TRBD1 (5 bases). Germline lookup yields CDR1 MNHEY and CDR2 SMNVEV (reference sequence). The CDR3 extends over 14 amino acids. The ends were cut back, 3 bases at V and 4 bases at J, with 12 bases in the middle. CDR3 DNA sequence: TGTGCCAGCAGTTTTGGGGGGATAGGCTATGGCTACACCTTC. Protein product: CASSFGGIGYGYTF.

The chain combines TRBV12-5 with TRBJ1-5, with D maybe TRBD1 (5 bases). The ends were cut back, 1 base at V and 8 bases at J, with 21 bases in the middle. The germline V gene has CDR1 LGHNT and CDR2 FRNRAP. CDR3 length: 17 residues. The CDR3 spells CASGLAVYGRAREPQHF. The CDR3 bases are TGTGCTAGTGGTTTGGCGGTCTATGGCAGGGCCAGGGAGCCCCAGCATTTT.

This clone was seen once. This chain's CDR3 is CASSFRTPSTDTQYF. The CDR3, as DNA: TGTGCCAGCAGCTTCCGGACACCTAGCACAGATACGCAGTATTTT. This chain uses TRBV7-9 with TRBJ2-3, with a tentative D call TRBD1 (5 bases). V was cut by 3 bases and J by 0 bases, with 10 bases left in between. This CDR3 comprises 15 residues. Germline values: CDR1 SEHNR, CDR2 FQNEAQ (reference sequence).

The J gene is TRBJ1-5, the V gene TRBV12-3 or TRBV12-4; TRBD1 matches 8 bases. Trimming took 6 bases from V and 6 from J; bases not matched to a gene: 4. The CDR3 runs 13 residues. The CDR3 is CASSQDRGQPQHF. DNA for the CDR3: TGTGCCAGCAGCCAAGACAGGGGTCAGCCCCAGCATTTT.

The rearrangement joins TRBV3-1 (or the pseudogene TRBV3-2) to TRBJ2-1; 9 positions agree with TRBD1. CDR1 and CDR2 (germline): LGHDT, YNNKEL (reference sequence). The length of the CDR3 is 18 residues. V lost 1 base to trimming and J lost 7 bases; unmatched junction nucleotides: 14. Here the CDR3 DNA reads TGTGCCAGCAGCCAAGGAATTGGGACAGGGCCCCGGAGGAATGAGCAGTTCTTC. The encoded protein is CASSQGIGTGPRRNEQFF.

As regards this clone: An end of the junction differs from the germline gene, which may be a read error. The rearrangement links TRBV6-4 to TRBJ1-2; D remains unclear. This CDR3 comprises 12 residues. CDR1 MRHNA and CDR2 SNTAGT come from the germline V gene. Written as DNA, the CDR3 is TGTGCCAGCAGTGACACGGGATTCCGGTCTTGCTTC. Translating it yields CASSDTGFRSCF.

The chain recombines TRBV28 with TRBJ1-5; D ambiguous. Germline V CDR1 and CDR2: MDHEN, SYDVKM. The V end lost 2 bases, the J end lost 9 bases, and 17 bases lay between the germline ends. The CDR3 is 15 residues long. CDR3 loop: CASSLPILARRPQHF. The DNA of the CDR3 is TGTGCCAGCAGTTTACCCATCCTGGCCCGCCGGCCCCAGCATTTT.

This sequence joins TRBV11-2 and TRBJ2-3; TRBD2 aligns across 8 bases. The CDR3 consists of 15 residues. The germline V gene encodes CDR1 SGHAT and CDR2 FQNNGV. V shed 4 bases and J 5 bases; nucleotides not matched to a gene: 8. The CDR3 region has the DNA TGTGCCAGCAGCTCAAATGCGGGGGGCAGAGATACGCAGTATTTT. It yields the protein CASSSNAGGRDTQYF.

The V and J genes are TRBV19 and TRBJ1-3, with TRBD1 matching 7 bases. From germline, CDR1 is LNHDA and CDR2 SQIVND (reference sequence). Trimming removed 7 bases from V and 1 base from J; junction bases left unmatched: 4. CDR3 length equals 14 residues. CDR3 loop: CASIGRGSGNTIYF. The DNA of the CDR3 is TGTGCCAGTATTGGCAGGGGGTCTGGAAACACCATATATTTT.

V usage is TRBV19 and J usage is TRBJ1-5; possible D gene TRBD1, 5 bases. The V gene's germline CDR1 is LNHDA and CDR2 SQIVND (reference sequence). CDR3 length equals 13 residues. Trimming cost V 3 bases and J 6 bases, with 9 bases left between them. In DNA form, the CDR3 reads TGTGCCAGTAGTATCGGGGGGACTCAGCCCCAGCATTTT. Protein: CASSIGGTQPQHF.

This sequence joins TRBV30 and TRBJ2-2, with D unresolved. CDR3 length: 13 amino acids. V dropped 3 bases and J dropped 5 bases, with 10 bases sitting between them. CDR1 and CDR2 (germline): GTSNPN, SVGIG (reference sequence). The CDR3 spells CAWRAYYTGELFF. The CDR3 bases are TGTGCCTGGAGGGCCTACTATACCGGGGAGCTGTTTTTT. Full variable domain (remainder filled in from reference TRBV30 and TRBJ2-2): SQTIHQWPATLVQPVGSPLSLECTVEGTSNPNLYWYRQAAGRGLQLLFYSVGIGQISSEVPQNLSASRPQDRQFILSSKKLLLSDSGFYLCAWRAYYTGELFFGEGSRLTVL.

Points on this clone: One junction end disagrees with the germline gene, perhaps due to a read error. This sequence joins TRBV7-7 and TRBJ2-3, with 8 bases matching TRBD2. The CDR3 has 15 residues. CDR1 and CDR2 from the germline V gene are SSHAT and FNYEAQ (reference sequence). The CDR3 loop is CASSSPGGSTDTQYF. For the CDR3, the DNA is TGTGCTAGCAGCAGCCCGGGGGGGAGCACAGATACGCAGTATTTT.

This sequence joins TRBV6-6 and TRBJ2-7; tentatively, D is TRBD1 (6 bases). Per germline, CDR1 MNHNY and CDR2 SVGAGI (reference sequence). V was shortened by 6 bases and J by 4 bases, with 16 bases between the two germline ends. The CDR3 length is 14 residues. In nucleotides, the CDR3 is TGTGCCAGCAGCCGAACAGGGTCCGATTACGAGCAGTACGTC. As protein: CASSRTGSDYEQYV.

The chain has TRBV7-6 and TRBJ2-7; weak D call: TRBD1 (5 bases). CDR1 and CDR2 (germline): SGHVS, FNYEAQ. This CDR3 contains 18 residues. V lost 0 bases, J lost 5 bases, and 23 bases lay in between. CDR3 sequence: CASSLAPQTASLVDEQYF. CDR3 DNA: TGTGCCAGCAGCTTAGCGCCCCAGACAGCTTCCTTGGTCGACGAGCAGTACTTC.

This clone was seen just once. The chain combines TRBV5-4 with TRBJ2-5; 8 bases line up with TRBD1. The V gene's germline CDR1 is SGHNT and CDR2 YYREEE (reference sequence). This CDR3 has 14 residues. V lost 4 bases, J lost 5 bases, and 7 bases stayed unmatched. In nucleotides, the CDR3 is TGTGCCAGCAGCCAAGACAGGGGAAGTGAGACCCAGTACTTC. Encoded protein: CASSQDRGSETQYF.

This chain links TRBV3-1 (or the pseudogene TRBV3-2) with TRBJ2-2, with TRBD2 identical over 9 bases. The V and J ends lost 4 bases and 4 bases, in that order; junction bases with no gene match: 4. CDR1 and CDR2 (germline): LGHDT, YNNKEL (reference sequence). This CDR3 region has 15 residues. This CDR3 reads CASSRGGAGTGELFF. CDR3 in DNA: TGTGCCAGCAGCCGCGGGGGGGCGGGCACCGGGGAGCTGTTTTTT.

This clone showed up just a few times. This chain uses TRBV28 with TRBJ2-2; weak D call: TRBD1 (5 bases). V lost 4 bases to trimming and J lost 3 bases, with 27 bases between them. Germline V CDR1 and CDR2: MDHEN, SYDVKM. This CDR3 contains 20 residues. The CDR3 protein is CASSSLWGRISYQDTGELFF. In DNA, the CDR3 is TGTGCCAGCAGTTCCTTATGGGGCCGTATATCCTATCAGGACACCGGGGAGCTGTTTTTT. Complete variable domain (other parts from reference TRBV28 and TRBJ2-2): DVKVTQSSRYLVKRTGEKVFLECVQDMDHENMFWYRQDPGLGLRLIYFSYDVKMKEKGDIPEGYSVSREKKERFSLILESASTNQTSMYLCASSSLWGRISYQDTGELFFGEGSRLTVL.

The chain combines TRBV19 with TRBJ2-7, with D possibly being TRBD1 (5 bases). Trimming took off 3 bases at V and 3 bases at J, with 15 bases between the two ends. Germline V lookup: CDR1 LNHDA, CDR2 SQIVND (reference sequence). CDR3 length: 15 residues. The CDR3 bases are TGTGCCAGTAGTATTGCTCCAGGGCAATTCTACGAGCAGTACTTC. The encoded protein is CASSIAPGQFYEQYF.

The chain has TRBV30 and TRBJ1-4; D unclear. The CDR3 loop spans 15 amino acids. The V gene lost 3 bases and the J gene lost 8 bases, with 19 bases spanning the gap. From germline, CDR1 is GTSNPN and CDR2 SVGIG (reference sequence). CDR3 protein: CAWSPPGRAKEKLFF. The DNA for the CDR3 is TGTGCCTGGAGCCCACCGGGGAGGGCAAAAGAAAAACTGTTTTTT.